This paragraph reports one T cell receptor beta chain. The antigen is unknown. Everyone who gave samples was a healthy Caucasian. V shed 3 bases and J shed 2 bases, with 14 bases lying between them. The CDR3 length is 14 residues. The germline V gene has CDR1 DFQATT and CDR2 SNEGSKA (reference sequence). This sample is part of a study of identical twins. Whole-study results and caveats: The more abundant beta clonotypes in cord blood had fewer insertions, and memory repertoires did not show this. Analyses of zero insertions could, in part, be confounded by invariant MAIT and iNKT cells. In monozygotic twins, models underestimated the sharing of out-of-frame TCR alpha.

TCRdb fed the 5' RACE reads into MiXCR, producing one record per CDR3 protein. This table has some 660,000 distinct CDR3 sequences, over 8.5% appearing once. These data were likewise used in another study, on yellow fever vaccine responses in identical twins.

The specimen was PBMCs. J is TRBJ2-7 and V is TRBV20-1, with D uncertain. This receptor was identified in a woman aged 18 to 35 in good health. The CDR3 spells CSARDLSSTYEQYF. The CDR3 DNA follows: TGCAGTGCTAGGGACCTCTCATCTACCTACGAGCAGTACTTC.